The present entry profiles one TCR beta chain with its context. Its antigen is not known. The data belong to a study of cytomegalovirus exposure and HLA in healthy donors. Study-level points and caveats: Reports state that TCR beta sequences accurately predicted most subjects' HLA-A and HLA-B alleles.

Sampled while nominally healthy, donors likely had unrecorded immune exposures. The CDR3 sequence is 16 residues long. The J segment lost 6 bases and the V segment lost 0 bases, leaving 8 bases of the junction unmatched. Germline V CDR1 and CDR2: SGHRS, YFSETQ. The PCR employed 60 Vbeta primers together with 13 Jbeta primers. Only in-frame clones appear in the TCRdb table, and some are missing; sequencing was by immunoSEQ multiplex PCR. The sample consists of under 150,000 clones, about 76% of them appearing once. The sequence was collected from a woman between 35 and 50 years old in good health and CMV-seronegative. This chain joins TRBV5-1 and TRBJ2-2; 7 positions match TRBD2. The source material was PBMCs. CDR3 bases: TGCGCCAGCAGCTTGGCTACTAGCGCCCCGGCCGGGGAGCTGTTTTTT. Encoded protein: CASSLATSAPAGELFF. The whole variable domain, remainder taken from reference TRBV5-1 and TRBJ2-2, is KAGVTQTPRYLIKTRGQQVTLSCSPISGHRSVSWYQQTPGQGLQFLFEYFSETQRNKGNFPGRFSGRQFSNSRSEMNVSTLELGDSALYLCASSLATSAPAGELFFGEGSRLTVL.